The T cell receptor beta chain under discussion was sequenced for a study of T cells in Graves' hyperthyroidism and ophthalmopathy. The CDR3 has 12 residues. Germline V gene data show CDR1 as SGHTA and CDR2 as FQGNSA. Trimming took off 5 bases at V and 5 bases at J, with 9 bases between the two ends. This clonotype was counted a few times. Amplification of TCR beta CDR3 regions was performed using RNA transcripts as template. The study used the HTBI primer set for a first-round RT-PCR of the TCR CDR3. One entry per CDR3 protein results from TCRdb running MiXCR on the multiplex PCR reads. In the table there are about 540,000 distinct CDR3 sequences, around 46% of which are singletons.

Material for sequencing was peripheral blood or thyroid tissue (not recorded which). The sequence was obtained from a woman aged 18-35 years with Graves' hyperthyroidism. The genes are TRBV7-2 and TRBJ1-1, with no clear D. The CDR3 protein is CASSKGGTEAFF. For the CDR3, the DNA is TGTGCCAGCAGCAAGGGCGGGACTGAAGCTTTCTTT. Drawing the rest from reference TRBV7-2 and TRBJ1-1, the complete variable domain is GAGVSQSPSNKVTEKGKDVELRCDPISGHTALYWYRQSLGQGLEFLIYFQGNSAPDKSGLPSDRFSAERTGGSVSTLTIQRTQQEDSAVYLCASSKGGTEAFFGQGTRLTVV.